This T cell receptor (beta chain) comes out of a study of cytomegalovirus exposure and HLA in healthy donors. The donors gave bone marrow, and they were healthy. As to this clone: What it binds is unknown.

The primer mix had 60 Vbeta and 13 Jbeta primers. Produced via immunoSEQ multiplex PCR; TCRdb's table is partial and in-frame only. Of roughly 160,000 clones in the sample, around 80% were seen once. Overall study findings and caveats: Earlier findings revealed that most TCR beta V segments proved productive either about 90% or about 30% of the time. Researchers reported in a later analysis that a missense DCLRE1C variant was tied to TCR beta V- and J-gene trimming.

Germline V gene data show CDR1 as SGHTA and CDR2 as FQGNSA. This CDR3 is built from 15 residues. Trimming removed 1 base from V and 3 bases from J; junction bases left unmatched: 3. The rearrangement joins TRBV7-2 to TRBJ2-1; 7 bases align to TRBD1. The specimen sequenced was PBMCs. This TCR derives from a boy younger than 10 in good health and CMV-seronegative. The CDR3 DNA reads TGTGCCAGCAGCTTAGTGGGACAGAGCTACAATGAGCAGTTCTTC. Amino acids: CASSLVGQSYNEQFF. Using reference TRBV7-2 and TRBJ2-1 for the parts outside the CDR3, the full variable domain is GAGVSQSPSNKVTEKGKDVELRCDPISGHTALYWYRQSLGQGLEFLIYFQGNSAPDKSGLPSDRFSAERTGGSVSTLTIQRTQQEDSAVYLCASSLVGQSYNEQFFGPGTRLTVL.